The 5 T cell receptor beta chains below come from one sample, sequenced in a study of blood T cells in healthy people across ages. Using a J-beta primer mix together with a sample-barcoded 5' primer, a second PCR was run for about 6 to 11 cycles. Using its own MiXCR run on the 5' RACE reads, TCRdb lists one record per CDR3 protein. The profile shows some 1.8 million distinct CDR3 sequences, approximately 39% of them singletons. Source material: blood. All receptors come from a human donor in good health.

This chain links TRBV5-4 with TRBJ1-1; 7 bases map to TRBD1. The CDR3 is 15 residues long. In germline, CDR1 is SGHNT, CDR2 YYREEE (reference sequence). Trimming took 4 bases from V and 1 from J; bases not matched to a gene: 7. CDR3 sequence: CASSKQTGQNTEAFF. In nucleotides, the CDR3 is TGTGCCAGCAGCAAACAGACAGGGCAGAACACTGAAGCTTTCTTT.

The chain has TRBV20-1 and TRBJ2-7; tentatively, D is TRBD2 (6 bases). CDR3 length: 15 residues. The V end was cut by 0 bases, the J end by 0 bases, with 12 bases between. The V gene's germline CDR1 is DFQATT and CDR2 SNEGSKA (reference sequence). As DNA, the CDR3 is TGCAGTGCTAGAGATCTGGGGACTCTCTCCTACGAGCAGTACTTC. It translates to CSARDLGTLSYEQYF.

The chain is built from TRBV20-1 and TRBJ2-5; D possibly matches TRBD1 or TRBD2 (5 bases each). V lost 0 bases to trimming and J lost 5 bases, with 13 bases between them. This CDR3 has 14 residues. Germline V gene lookup returns CDR1 DFQATT and CDR2 SNEGSKA (reference sequence). The CDR3 nucleotides read TGCAGTGCTAGAGAATGGGGGTTACGGGAGACCCAGTACTTC. As protein: CSAREWGLRETQYF.

This clonotype was seen a handful of times. V usage is TRBV4-3 and J usage is TRBJ1-2; D remains ambiguous. This CDR3 is built from 22 residues. The V end was cut by 0 bases, the J end by 3 bases, with 32 bases between. CDR1 and CDR2 from the germline V gene are LGHNA and YSLEER. CDR3 in DNA: TGCGCCAGCAGCCAAGATTGGGCGGAAGAGGACTATAGGAGGAGATTTGACTATGGCTACACCTTC. Residues: CASSQDWAEEDYRRRFDYGYTF.

The chain links TRBV6-1 to TRBJ2-5, with D possibly TRBD2 on 5 matching bases. The tail of the sequence fits TRBJ2-7 better, so the J call may be wrong. Germline loops: CDR1 MNHNS, CDR2 SASEGT. This CDR3 is 14 amino acids long. The CDR3 reads CASRRRLYPYEQYF. In nucleotides, the CDR3 is TGTGCCAGCAGACGGCGACTATATCCCTACGAGCAGTACTTC.